This section outlines one TCR beta chain sequence together with its context. Antigen specificity is unknown. A quantity of 0.5 to 1 ug RNA underwent reverse transcription using random hexamers. TCR beta CDR3 was amplified by immunoSEQ multiplex PCR. This amplification extended across 54 Vbeta and 13 Jbeta segments. TCRdb processed the immunoSEQ multiplex PCR reads anew with MiXCR; each CDR3 protein has one entry. Counted here are 200,000 or so distinct CDR3 sequences, 90% to 95% occurring once; the ten biggest clones make up approximately 0.097%. The CDR3 sequence is 13 residues long. Germline CDR1 DFQATT, CDR2 SNEGSKA (reference sequence). V dropped 0 bases and J dropped 4 bases, with 10 bases sitting between them. The sample is drawn from a study of CD8 T cells in Susac syndrome. Those who served as multiple sclerosis controls were treatment-naive patients with stable or active relapsing-remitting disease. FACS enriched CD8+ TEMRA cells, while bulk CD8+ and CD4+ were negatively isolated.

Study-level findings and limits: The study recognized that its TCR sequencing and HLA analysis covered a relatively small number of individuals.

The sequence came from a human donor with multiple sclerosis. The V gene is TRBV20-1, the J gene TRBJ2-7; tentatively, D is TRBD2 (6 bases). The specimen sequenced was CD4+ T cells from PBMCs. The CDR3 sequence: CSARDRAGYEQYF. For the CDR3, the DNA is TGCAGTGCTAGAGATCGGGCGGGATACGAGCAGTACTTC.